Presented here are 3 T cell receptor beta chains from one specimen sequenced in a study of shared T cell receptors in the human thymus. The data were produced by immunoSEQ multiplex PCR, yet TCRdb's version contains in-frame clones alone and is incomplete. Here the sample spans approximately 730,000 clones, 80% to 90% being singletons. These records were also assigned to another study, of human thymus T cells.

The material sequenced was thymocytes. These receptors came from a girl under three years old with a congenital heart defect.

This rearrangement joins TRBV15 to TRBJ2-3; D is ambiguous. Germline CDR1 is LNHNV and CDR2 is YYDKDF (reference sequence). The CDR3 sequence is 14 residues long. V lost 0 bases and J lost 2, with 6 bases in between. CDR3 bases: TGTGCCACCAGCAGAGATCTCTACACAGATACGCAGTATTTT. Protein sequence: CATSRDLYTDTQYF.

V is TRBV15 and J is TRBJ1-5; 7 nucleotides line up with TRBD1. The CDR3 covers 16 residues. Germline assignment: CDR1 LNHNV and CDR2 YYDKDF (reference sequence). Trimming at V came to 0 bases and at J to 2 bases, leaving 4 bases not matched to a gene. CDR3 sequence (DNA): TGTGCCACCAGCAGAGATAAGGGGGCGGGCAATCAGCCCCAGCATTTT. This sequence encodes CATSRDKGAGNQPQHF.

The V gene is TRBV5-1, the J gene TRBJ2-5, with D tentatively TRBD2 (6 bases). Between the trimmed V and J ends, which lost 10 bases and 4 bases, there was a span of 8 bases. This CDR3 has 10 amino acids. Per the germline V gene, CDR1 is SGHRS and CDR2 is YFSETQ. This CDR3 is CASGGETQYF. The CDR3 region has the DNA TGCGCCTCCGGGGGAGAGACCCAGTACTTC.